This T cell receptor (beta chain) was retrieved from a study of Graves' ophthalmopathy and Graves' hyperthyroidism. The sequenced template was RNA, covering the TCR beta CDR3 region. An opening RT-PCR round employed HTBI primers and preceded a second-round multiplex PCR. A single record per CDR3 protein comes from TCRdb applying MiXCR to the multiplex PCR reads. The sample includes around 1.1 million distinct CDR3 sequences, about two fifths seen only once; the top ten take 11%. Whole-study results and caveats: The majority of expanded thyroid clonotypes above 0.001 frequency also occurred in blood.

Looked up from germline, CDR1 is KGHDR and CDR2 is SFDVKD. The V segment lost 3 bases and the J segment 4 bases; nucleotides outside the gene matches: 12. This CDR3 region has 19 residues. For this clonotype: What it binds is unknown.

Enrolled hyperthyroidism patients had a new diagnosis, a duration under 2 months, and an age of 18 to 65. The TCR comes from an adult man with Graves' hyperthyroidism. The chain has TRBV24-1 and TRBJ2-2; 11 nucleotides agree with TRBD2. The sample consisted of peripheral blood or thyroid tissue (not recorded which). The CDR3 DNA is TGTGCCACCAGTGATCCCATGACTAGCGGGACGACCATCACCGGGGAGCTGTTTTTT. This codes for CATSDPMTSGTTITGELFF.